This T cell receptor beta chain is from a study of CD8+CD57+ T cells in acquired aplastic anemia. Whole-study findings and limits: It was found that approximately 29 CD8+ CDR3 sequences were shared between patients and controls.

An expansion of CD8+CD57+ cells by flow cytometry had been shown in patients chosen for sequencing. The patients, all of them, had severe acquired aplastic anemia. Patients had not yet gotten any therapy when their blood was taken for sampling. The template used for profiling TCR beta VDJ and CDR3 was genomic DNA. TCRdb reprocessed the reads via MiXCR and lists one record per CDR3 protein. The sample lists 250,000 to 350,000 distinct CDR3 sequences, under 65% seen once, with roughly 1.2% in the top ten. This CDR3 has 16 residues. CDR1 is SGHRS and CDR2 is YFSETQ in the germline V gene. In regard to this clonotype: The antigen remains unidentified. At one end the junction does not follow the germline gene, possibly because of a read error.

The chain employs TRBV5-1 and TRBJ1-1, with 9 bases lining up with TRBD1. Sequencing was carried out using sorted CD4+, CD8+, or CD8+CD57+ T cells (not recorded which) from PBMCs. The TCR originated in a human donor with aplastic anemia. The CDR3 here is CASSGRDREDGTEALF. The CDR3 region has the DNA TGCGCCAGCAGCGGAAGGGACAGGGAGGACGGCACTGAAGCTTTGTTT.